This T cell receptor beta chain was obtained from a study of technical replicates of blood from several donors. Measured with immunoSEQ multiplex PCR; TCRdb has only the in-frame clones, and not every one. This sample has tens of thousands of clones; roughly 98% occur once, and the top ten carry around 0.15%. V was cut by 4 bases and J by 2 bases, with 12 bases left in between. The CDR3 extends over 14 amino acids. Per germline, CDR1 SGHRS and CDR2 YFSETQ. A remark on this clone: Other DNA sequences from this sample encode an identical CDR3 as well.

The sequencing input was T cells isolated from PBMCs. The chain carries TRBV5-1 and TRBJ1-1; weak D call: TRBD1 (6 bases). The source is a human donor in good health. This chain's CDR3 is CASSGGGGNTEAFF. The CDR3 nucleotides read TGCGCCAGCAGCGGCGGGGGCGGAAACACTGAAGCTTTCTTT. Full variable domain (missing parts from reference TRBV5-1 and TRBJ1-1): KAGVTQTPRYLIKTRGQQVTLSCSPISGHRSVSWYQQTPGQGLQFLFEYFSETQRNKGNFPGRFSGRQFSNSRSEMNVSTLELGDSALYLCASSGGGGNTEAFFGQGTRLTVV.